What follows is one TCR beta chain and its context. This clone was picked up a small number of times. Its antigen target is currently unknown. No much larger clonotype is one base removed from it; base qualities were not supplied. The data originate from a study of PD-L1 blockade in urothelial cancer (dated by TCRdb to between 2016 and 2019). Some background on the complete study: Every patient began therapy at some point between 2013 and 2015 and was given atezolizumab 1,200 mg intravenously every 3 weeks. An ECOG performance status of 0 or 1 was recorded for the patients, and 0 to 3 prior chemotherapy regimens had been received by the patients. An exploratory multi-omic analysis was conducted of the somatic, immune and clinical correlates of response to PD-L1 blockade with atezolizumab in urothelial cancer. Durable clinical benefit was defined as a progression-free survival longer than 6 months, and TCR features were additionally tested against progression-free survival and overall survival. Blood samples were analyzed at 3 weeks after treatment start (second dose) and at 6 weeks after treatment start. Twenty-nine patients had pretreatment blood TCR-seq, some 25 had at least one posttreatment blood collection, and some 25 had tumor TCR-seq. About 90% of the roughly 29 patients were identified as males with urothelial cancer of bladder origin, and a prior smoking history was reported by 18 of 29 patients. Whole exome sequencing and RNA sequencing of pretreatment tumors were performed alongside TCR sequencing in the same patients. Pretreatment tumor samples, along with matched peripheral blood serially collected before and after atezolizumab treatment, were subjected to TCR sequencing. Blood samples gave a median of around 140,000 T cells and 83,000 or so unique TCRs, with a median clonality of 0.080. Durable clinical benefit was achieved by nine patients but not by the remaining 20.

Synthetic TCR analog templates were spiked into each PCR to estimate absolute template abundance from read counts. The immunoSEQ assay was used to amplify TCRbeta CDR3 regions from genomic DNA with bias-controlled V and J gene primers. Sequencing of rearranged TCRbeta segments was performed at approximately 20X coverage. Regarding the original processing steps: Clustering was used to correct sequencing errors, and CDR3s were annotated against IMGT so that V, D and J genes could be assigned. Out-of-frame and stop-codon sequences were excluded, and only productive TCRbeta rearrangements were used in downstream analyses. Clonality was computed as one minus Shannon entropy normalized by the log of the number of unique productive sequences. Clones differing between time points or between blood and tumor were identified by Fisher's exact test with Benjamini-Hochberg correction at adjusted p below 0.01. TCRdb took over this immuneACCESS table, retaining in-frame rearrangements with V and J assigned. Such tables are incomplete; in checked studies, under half of the missing clones stem from an unresolved V gene, and the remainder is unexplained. V and J calls and clone size are given by that table; D and trimming were obtained from the DNA. Counted in this sample were fewer than 45,000 clones; 65% to 85% of them appeared once. The ten largest clonotypes hold less than 20% of the sample.

Beyond this particular receptor, the publication reports: Because of the small sample size (n ≈ 30) and the many exploratory analyses performed, the results are intended to be regarded as hypothesis-generating. Improved progression-free and overall survival was found to be associated with pretreatment peripheral blood TCR clonality below the median. At 3 weeks after the start of treatment, tumor-associated TCR clones in peripheral blood had expanded more in patients with durable benefit (n ≈ 20, p = 0.022).

A total of 29 patients with locally advanced or metastatic urothelial carcinoma, treated at Memorial Sloan Kettering on a trial protocol, made up the cohort. Peripheral blood mononuclear cells were collected pretreatment and during treatment, with between 1 and 8 total time points per patient. The Qiagen DNeasy Blood extraction kit was used to purify genomic DNA from total PBMCs and from tumor samples. PBMCs were collected pretreatment and during treatment, and were isolated and stored as previously described. Including cysteine and phenylalanine, the CDR3 has 12 amino acids. Left in the record is the CDR3 DNA by itself, 36 bases read in frame from the first base. Trimming at the junction amounts to 6 bases on V and 8 bases on J, and the germline ends lie 13 bases apart. Sequences MNHEY (CDR1) and SVGAGI (CDR2) are obtained from the germline V gene.

Rearrangement joined TRBV6-5 to TRBJ1-2; TRBD1 could be the D gene, as 6 bases match. This sequence originates from a man in his 60s with urothelial cancer. This sample comprised PBMCs, obtained around atezolizumab (anti-PD-L1) treatment. The CDR3 region reads CASSGQQRGYTF. Here is the DNA: TGTGCCAGCAGCGGACAGCAGAGGGGCTACACCTTC.